Listed below are T cell receptor beta chains from one sample, sequenced in a study of cytomegalovirus exposure and HLA in healthy donors. The assay was immunoSEQ multiplex PCR, and TCRdb's table has in-frame clones only and misses some. The table includes around 90,000 clones, more than 75% detected once. Sequencing was carried out using PBMCs. These receptors were collected from a man aged 25 to 45 in good health and CMV-seropositive. CDR3s include the opening cysteine and the closing phenylalanine or tryptophan. Each record gives: clone size, J gene, V gene, D gene, CDR3 length, CDR3 protein, CDR3 DNA. D genes are given only for firm matches. Rows may omit the clone size; those that give it use once, few, many or a size class.

>-|TRBJ2-6|TRBV7-6|-|14
CASSSSTGANVLTF
TGTGCCAGCAGCTCCTCTACTGGGGCCAACGTCCTGACTTTC
>few|TRBJ2-1|TRBV19|TRBD1|12
CASSHGQGPQFF
TGTGCCAGTAGCCACGGACAGGGCCCCCAGTTCTTC
>once|TRBJ1-2|TRBV5-4|-|15
CASSLADRSVRGYTF
TGTGCCAGCAGCTTGGCCGACAGGAGCGTTCGGGGCTACACCTTC
>-|TRBJ2-1|TRBV15|TRBD2|16
CATSRGGSGRNNEQFF
TGTGCCACCAGCAGAGGAGGCAGCGGGAGGAATAATGAGCAGTTCTTC
>-|TRBJ2-5|TRBV5-6|-|14
CASSLVGNQETQYF
TGTGCCAGCAGCCTCGTCGGGAACCAAGAGACCCAGTACTTC
>-|TRBJ2-1|TRBV7-7|-|15
CASSLEQPTYNEQFF
TGTGCTAGCAGCTTAGAACAGCCTACCTACAATGAGCAGTTCTTC
>once|TRBJ1-1|TRBV5-4|-|15
CASSSGTTLNTEAFF
TGTGCCAGCAGCTCCGGGACTACGCTGAACACTGAAGCTTTCTTT
>-|TRBJ1-1|TRBV28|-|17
CASSLRSSTIGGTEAFF
TGTGCCAGCAGTTTACGGTCGTCTACTATCGGGGGAACTGAAGCTTTCTTT
>-|TRBJ2-5|TRBV5-1|-|14
CASSLEGNQETQYF
TGCGCCAGCAGCTTGGAGGGGAACCAAGAGACCCAGTACTTC
>-|TRBJ2-1|TRBV4-1|TRBD1|14
CASSSRTGGLEQFF
TGCGCCAGCAGCTCCCGGACAGGGGGCCTTGAGCAGTTCTTC
>once|TRBJ1-1|TRBV7-2|-|16
CASSLGGTYMNTEAFF
TGTGCCAGCAGCTTAGGTGGGACATACATGAACACTGAAGCTTTCTTT
>few|TRBJ2-2|TRBV7-9|TRBD1|15
CASRRSGQDTGELFF
TGTGCCAGCAGGCGGTCGGGACAGGATACCGGGGAGCTGTTTTTT
>-|TRBJ1-1|TRBV6-5|-|14
CASSYASPNTEAFF
TGTGCCAGCAGTTACGCGAGCCCGAACACTGAAGCTTTCTTT
>once|TRBJ2-1|TRBV7-6|TRBD1|15
CASSFGQGGFNEQFF
TGTGCCAGCAGCTTCGGACAGGGGGGATTTAATGAGCAGTTCTTC
>-|TRBJ1-1|TRBV27|-|15
CASSPWAGMNTEAFF
TGTGCCAGCAGTCCGTGGGCGGGAATGAACACTGAAGCTTTCTTT
>-|TRBJ2-7|TRBV18|-|13
CASSPASSYEQYF
TGTGCCAGCTCACCAGCTAGCAGCTACGAGCAGTACTTC
>few|TRBJ2-2|TRBV5-6|TRBD1|16
CASSRDRVVYTGELFF
TGTGCCAGCAGCCGGGACAGGGTGGTGTACACCGGGGAGCTGTTTTTT
>few|TRBJ2-5|TRBV7-9|TRBD1|17
CASSHTLTGPHGETQYF
TGTGCCAGCAGCCATACCCTGACAGGGCCGCATGGGGAGACCCAGTACTTC
>-|TRBJ1-2|TRBV27|TRBD1|13
CASSWGTGSSYTF
TGTGCCAGCAGTTGGGGGACAGGAAGTAGCTACACCTTC
>-|TRBJ1-2|TRBV10-3|TRBD1|13
CAIGTGGIYGYTF
TGTGCCATTGGGACAGGGGGTATCTATGGCTACACCTTC
>-|TRBJ2-1|TRBV27|TRBD2|17
CASSLSIGGRGYNEQFF
TGTGCCAGCAGTTTATCTATCGGCGGGAGAGGTTATAATGAGCAGTTCTTC
>-|TRBJ2-1|TRBV5-6|-|16
CASSRGLAAGEGEQFF
TGTGCCAGCAGCCGGGGTCTGGCGGCCGGGGAAGGTGAGCAGTTCTTC
>-|TRBJ2-7|TRBV4-2|TRBD2|16
CASSPKGLAGPYEQYF
TGTGCCAGCAGCCCTAAGGGACTAGCGGGGCCCTACGAGCAGTACTTC
>-|TRBJ2-1|TRBV6-5|TRBD2|13
CASRRLAGDEQFF
TGTGCCAGCAGGCGACTAGCGGGCGATGAGCAGTTCTTC
>-|TRBJ1-2|TRBV19|-|15
CASSIKRADIYGYTF
TGTGCCAGTAGTATAAAGCGGGCTGACATCTATGGCTACACCTTC
>-|TRBJ2-7|TRBV4-1|TRBD2|14
CASSQDPGRREQYF
TGCGCCAGCAGCCAAGATCCCGGGAGGAGGGAGCAGTACTTC
>-|TRBJ2-2|TRBV5-6|TRBD2|15
CASSLRHGRRGELFF
TGTGCCAGCAGCTTGCGGCACGGGAGGAGGGGGGAGCTGTTTTTT
>once|TRBJ2-2|TRBV6-5|-|16
CASSYSGGRVTGELFF
TGTGCCAGCAGTTACTCCGGGGGTCGGGTCACCGGGGAGCTGTTTTTT